The source of this T cell receptor (beta chain) is a study of immune heterogeneity within non-small cell lung tumors. General study points: Identical dominant CDR3 beta clonotypes recurred across a patient's tumor sites, together with site-unique high-frequency clones. T-cell receptor beta clonotypes at high frequency differed largely between individual patients. Local T-cell clonality was recorded as moderately but significantly correlated with local tumor mutational burden, with R approximately 0.33.

With 32 V and 13 J primers, multiplex PCR amplified the TCR beta CDR3. TCRdb independently ran MiXCR on the multiplex PCR reads; one entry per CDR3 protein. Of 14,000 to 15,000 distinct CDR3 sequences listed, around 28% were seen once; the top ten hold about 5.2%. With around 550 ng used per sample, the template was genomic DNA from bulk tumor. Biopsies, several per primary tumor and spaced far apart, were collected during surgery. Enrolled individuals presented with untreated, newly diagnosed non-small cell lung cancer and received curative surgery. This clonotype was seen repeatedly, ten times or more. The antigen is undetermined. CDR1 and CDR2 (germline): SGDLS, YYNGEE. The CDR3 runs 14 residues. Trimming removed 9 bases from V and 1 base from J, with 13 bases in between.

V gene TRBV9 combines with J gene TRBJ2-2; no firm D call. The sample was lung tumor tissue. The clonotype comes from a man aged 35-49 years with non-small cell lung cancer. This chain's CDR3 is CATRQHGNTGELFF. In DNA form, the CDR3 reads TGTGCCACTCGGCAACATGGGAACACCGGGGAGCTGTTTTTT.